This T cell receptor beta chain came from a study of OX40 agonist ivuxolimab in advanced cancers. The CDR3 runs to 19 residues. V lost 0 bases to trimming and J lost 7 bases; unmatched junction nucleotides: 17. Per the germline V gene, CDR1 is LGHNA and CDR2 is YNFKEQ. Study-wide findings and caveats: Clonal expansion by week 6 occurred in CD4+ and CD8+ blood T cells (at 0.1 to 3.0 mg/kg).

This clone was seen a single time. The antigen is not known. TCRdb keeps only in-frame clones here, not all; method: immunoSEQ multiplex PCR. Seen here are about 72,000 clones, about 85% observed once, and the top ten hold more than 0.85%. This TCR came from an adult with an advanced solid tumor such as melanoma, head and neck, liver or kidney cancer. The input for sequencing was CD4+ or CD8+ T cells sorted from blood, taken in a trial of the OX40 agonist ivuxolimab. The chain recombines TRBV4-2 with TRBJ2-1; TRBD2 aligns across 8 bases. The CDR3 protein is CASSQEVGGAVPAWNEQFF. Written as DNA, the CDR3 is TGTGCCAGCAGCCAAGAAGTCGGGGGGGCTGTTCCCGCGTGGAATGAGCAGTTCTTC.